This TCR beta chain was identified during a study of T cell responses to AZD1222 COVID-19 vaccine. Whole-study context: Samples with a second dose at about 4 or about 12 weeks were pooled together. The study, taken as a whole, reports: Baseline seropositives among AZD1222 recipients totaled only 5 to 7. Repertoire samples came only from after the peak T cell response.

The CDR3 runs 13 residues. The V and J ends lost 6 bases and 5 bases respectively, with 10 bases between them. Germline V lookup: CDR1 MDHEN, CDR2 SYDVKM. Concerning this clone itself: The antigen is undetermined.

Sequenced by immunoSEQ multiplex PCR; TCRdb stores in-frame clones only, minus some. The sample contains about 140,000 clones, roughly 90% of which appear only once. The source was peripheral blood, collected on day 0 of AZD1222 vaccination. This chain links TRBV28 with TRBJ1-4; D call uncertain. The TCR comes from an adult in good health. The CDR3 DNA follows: TGTGCCAGCAGAAGGCGCATGAATGAAAAACTGTTTTTT. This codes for CASRRRMNEKLFF.